The clone carrying this TCR beta chain was seen just once. The data were obtained in a study of shared clonotypes between healthy human individuals. TCRdb keeps only in-frame clones here, not all; method: immunoSEQ multiplex PCR. The sample consists of around 510,000 clones, around 76% of them appearing once. Per the germline V gene, CDR1 is SGHDN and CDR2 is FVKESK. The trim removed 1 base at V and 1 base at J, leaving 12 bases unmatched. The CDR3 consists of 20 residues. The chain recombines TRBV14 with TRBJ2-6, with 8 bases lining up with TRBD2. This receptor was obtained from a woman aged 40 to 50 in good health. Some clones in this sample may be carry-over from other donors' samples. Sequenced input: PBMCs. CDR3 amino acids: CASSQVREGPFKSGANVLTF. The CDR3 DNA reads TGTGCCAGCAGCCAAGTCCGGGAGGGCCCGTTCAAGTCTGGGGCCAACGTCCTGACTTTC.